Below are 24 T cell receptor beta chains sequenced from a single sample in a study of post-analysis software for immune sequencing data. Researchers reported that TCR beta cDNA libraries carried unique molecular identifiers. One entry per CDR3 protein, called by TCRdb with MiXCR from the PCR reads. The top ten hold 6.5% to 8% of the sample, which has 400,000 to 500,000 distinct CDR3 sequences, roughly 40% seen once. Study-level findings and limits: Patients had higher frequencies than controls of roughly 5 TRBV segments, including TRBV5-6, TRBV5-1 and TRBV20-1.

The antigens of these receptors remain unknown. Sample: blood. The source of these receptors is a girl aged 2-10 years with multiple sclerosis.

The genes are TRBV5-1 and TRBJ1-2, with D perhaps matching TRBD1 (5 bases). The germline V gene encodes CDR1 SGHRS and CDR2 YFSETQ. V was pared by 7 bases and J by 2 bases, with 15 bases between. The CDR3 covers 14 residues. The CDR3: CASWGPGRNYGYTF. The CDR3 DNA is TGCGCCAGCTGGGGACCGGGACGCAACTATGGCTACACCTTC.

This clonotype was detected only a few times. The J gene is TRBJ2-7, the V gene TRBV6-4; the D is unclear. V lost 4 bases and J 3 bases, leaving 4 bases between the germline ends. The germline gives CDR1 MRHNA, CDR2 SNTAGT. The length of the CDR3 is 11 residues. The CDR3 region has the DNA TGTGCCAGCAGTGTCCTCTACGAGCAGTACTTC. It encodes CASSVLYEQYF.

In this sample, this clonotype turned up a few times. The chain couples TRBV4-2 to TRBJ2-1; D gene ambiguous. Germline CDR1 LGHNA, CDR2 YNFKEQ. Trimming pared 1 base from V and 0 bases from J, leaving 10 bases between. This CDR3 spans 16 amino acids. CDR3 coding DNA: TGTGCCAGCAGCCAAGGGCTCGATCCCTCCTACAATGAGCAGTTCTTC. Translated: CASSQGLDPSYNEQFF.

V and J are TRBV24-1 and TRBJ2-6, with D uncertain. V dropped 5 bases and J dropped 2 bases, with 3 bases sitting between them. The CDR3 is 13 amino acids. The V gene's germline CDR1 is KGHDR and CDR2 SFDVKD. The CDR3 sequence: CATSVPGANVLTF. CDR3 sequence (DNA): TGTGCCACCAGTGTTCCTGGGGCCAACGTCCTGACTTTC.

The chain recombines TRBV7-9 with TRBJ1-1; D is unresolved. The length of the CDR3 is 18 residues. The V and J ends lost 1 base and 1 base respectively, with 19 bases between them. Germline values: CDR1 SEHNR, CDR2 FQNEAQ (reference sequence). For the CDR3, the DNA is TGTGCCAGCAGCTTAGATGTCTGGGTTCTACTTCCGAACACTGAAGCTTTCTTT. Amino acid sequence: CASSLDVWVLLPNTEAFF.

This chain connects TRBV20-1 to TRBJ2-7, with D unresolved. Germline CDR1 DFQATT, CDR2 SNEGSKA (reference sequence). V gave up 0 bases and J gave up 6 bases, with 6 bases separating them. This CDR3 has 11 residues. CDR3 sequence: CSARDLGEQYF. DNA for the CDR3: TGCAGTGCTAGAGATCTGGGCGAGCAGTACTTC.

This clonotype turned up a few times. The CDR3 coding sequence is TGCAGTGCTAGAGATTATAGCGGCTACGAGCAGTACTTC. This gives the protein CSARDYSGYEQYF. The V gene is TRBV20-1, the J gene TRBJ2-7; possibly TRBD2 for D (6 bases). This CDR3 has 13 residues. Trimming removed 0 bases at V and 3 bases at J, with 9 bases between. Germline lookup yields CDR1 DFQATT and CDR2 SNEGSKA (reference sequence).

The genes are TRBV12-3 or TRBV12-4 and TRBJ2-6; a possible D gene is TRBD2 (5 bases). V was trimmed by 3 bases and J by 5 bases, leaving 11 bases between them. This CDR3 has 15 amino acids. The CDR3 sequence: CASSFGGQRANVLTF. As DNA, the CDR3 is TGTGCCAGCAGTTTCGGAGGTCAGAGGGCCAACGTCCTGACTTTC.

This clonotype was seen a few times. The J gene is TRBJ1-5, the V gene TRBV12-3 or TRBV12-4, with 7 positions matching TRBD1. CDR3 length: 14 residues. Unmatched junction bases numbered 8, after V lost 6 bases and J lost 6 bases. CDR3 region: CASSGDRVGQPQHF. CDR3 nucleotide sequence: TGTGCCAGCAGCGGTGACAGGGTCGGTCAGCCCCAGCATTTT.

This clonotype was detected only a few times. The DNA of the CDR3 is TGCAGTGCCCGACCCAGGGCCCCTAGCTCCTACGAGCAGTACTTC. Translating it yields CSARPRAPSSYEQYF. V is TRBV20-1 and J is TRBJ2-7, with D perhaps TRBD1 (5 bases). V shed 6 bases and J shed 0 bases, with 18 bases lying between them. CDR3 length: 15 amino acids. Germline CDR1 reads DFQATT; CDR2 reads SNEGSKA (reference sequence).

About this clonotype itself: A read error may produce the germline difference seen at one junction end. The rearrangement uses TRBV9 and TRBJ2-4; 15 positions agree with TRBD2. The CDR3 length is 20 residues. Germline V gene data show CDR1 as SGDLS and CDR2 as YYNGEE. The CDR3 protein is CASNVGPGLAGGKAKNIQYF. In nucleotides, the CDR3 is TGTGCCAGCAACGTAGGGCCGGGACTAGCGGGAGGCAAAGCCAAAAACATTCAGTACTTC.

This clonotype has only a few counts. The rearrangement links TRBV20-1 to TRBJ2-1, with 7 bases lining up with TRBD2. This CDR3 spans 14 amino acids. V shed 4 bases, J shed 4 bases, and the junction held 7 bases outside the gene matches. Germline V gene sequence: CDR1 DFQATT, CDR2 SNEGSKA (reference sequence). The CDR3 sequence is CSAKTTSLYNEQFF. CDR3 bases: TGCAGTGCTAAGACGACTAGCCTGTACAATGAGCAGTTCTTC.

V usage is TRBV5-1 and J usage is TRBJ2-5, with no clear D. The CDR3 runs to 16 residues. The V end was cut by 3 bases, the J end by 2 bases, with 17 bases between. Germline values: CDR1 SGHRS, CDR2 YFSETQ. CDR3 sequence reads: CASSWLNTAQQETQYF. CDR3 bases: TGCGCCAGCAGCTGGTTAAATACGGCCCAGCAAGAGACCCAGTACTTC.

The chain carries TRBV10-3 and TRBJ1-5, with D maybe TRBD1 (5 bases). CDR1 and CDR2 (germline): ENHRY, SYGVKD. Deletions cut 4 bases from V and 5 bases from J, with 6 bases between. The CDR3 extends over 12 amino acids. This chain's CDR3 is CAISGGDQPQHF. For the CDR3, the DNA is TGTGCCATCAGTGGGGGGGATCAGCCCCAGCATTTT.

This rearrangement joins TRBV7-9 to TRBJ2-7; possible D gene TRBD1, 5 bases. This CDR3 has 15 residues. Germline V gene data show CDR1 as SEHNR and CDR2 as FQNEAQ (reference sequence). V lost 4 bases and J lost 3, with 16 bases in between. CDR3 DNA sequence: TGTGCCAGCAGCTCCACAGGAATTTCTCACTACGAGCAGTACTTC. Amino acid sequence: CASSSTGISHYEQYF.

The rearrangement uses TRBV20-1 and TRBJ2-1, with D perhaps matching TRBD2 (6 bases). From germline, CDR1 is DFQATT and CDR2 SNEGSKA (reference sequence). This CDR3 comprises 13 residues. V was clipped by 6 bases and J by 3 bases, with 12 bases between them. The CDR3 loop is CSARRGSYNEQFF. The CDR3 DNA reads as TGCAGTGCGCGACGGGGGAGCTACAATGAGCAGTTCTTC.

V and J are TRBV12-3 or TRBV12-4 and TRBJ1-6; 11 positions match TRBD1. There are 13 residues in the CDR3. V shed 6 bases and J 8 bases; nucleotides not matched to a gene: 0. The CDR3 region has the DNA TGTGCCAGCAGGGGACAGGGGGATTCACCCCTCCACTTT. It encodes CASRGQGDSPLHF.

V and J are TRBV7-2 and TRBJ1-4, with a possible D match to TRBD1 (5 bases). CDR3 size: 16 residues. V was cut by 0 bases and J by 0 bases, with 8 bases left in between. CDR1 SGHTA and CDR2 FQGNSA come from the germline V gene. The CDR3 protein is CASSLAAGATNEKLFF. The CDR3 region has the DNA TGTGCCAGCAGCTTAGCGGCGGGGGCAACTAATGAAAAACTGTTTTTT.

This clonotype was recorded a few times. The chain employs TRBV28 and TRBJ1-2; TRBD1 is a possible D gene (6 bases). V shed 5 bases and J shed 4 bases, with 17 bases lying between them. Germline CDR1 and CDR2: MDHEN and SYDVKM. The CDR3 consists of 15 residues. The CDR3 bases are TGTGCCAGCAGTAGGACAGTCCGTGCTATCTATGGCTACACCTTC. Its protein product is CASSRTVRAIYGYTF.

The chain is built from TRBV25-1 and TRBJ1-6, with 7 bases that match TRBD1. V was clipped by 4 bases and J by 10 bases; unmatched bases: 7. The CDR3 has 14 residues. Per germline, CDR1 MGHDK and CDR2 SYGVNS. CDR3 residues: CASSVTGRGSPLHF. The CDR3 nucleotides are TGTGCCAGCAGTGTGACAGGGAGGGGATCACCCCTCCACTTT.

This CDR3 reads CSVENSLGNTEAFF. CDR3 bases: TGCAGCGTTGAAAACTCTCTGGGGAACACTGAAGCTTTCTTT. This chain links TRBV29-1 with TRBJ1-1, with unresolved D. Trimming left V 2 bases short and J 1 base short, with 11 bases between. There are 14 residues in the CDR3. Germline V gives CDR1 SQVTM, CDR2 ANQGSEA. The entire variable domain, with the rest obtained from reference TRBV29-1 and TRBJ1-1, is as follows: SAVISQKPSRDICQRGTSLTIQCQVDSQVTMMFWYRQQPGQSLTLIATANQGSEATYESGFVIDKFPISRPNLTFSTLTVSNMSPEDSSIYLCSVENSLGNTEAFFGQGTRLTVV.

A few counts support this clonotype. V usage is TRBV6-6 and J usage is TRBJ1-2; D not resolved. Germline V gene lookup returns CDR1 MNHNY and CDR2 SVGAGI (reference sequence). The CDR3 extends over 11 amino acids. V lost 5 bases and J 7 bases, leaving 8 bases between the germline ends. The CDR3 DNA sequence: TGTGCCAGCAGTGGCGCGGTTGGCTACACCTTC. Protein product: CASSGAVGYTF.

This clonotype was counted a few times. V gene TRBV2 combines with J gene TRBJ2-7; no reliable D call. Germline V gene sequence: CDR1 SNHLY, CDR2 FYNNEI. V was shortened by 2 bases and J by 9 bases, with 8 bases between the two germline ends. The CDR3 extends over 11 amino acids. CDR3 DNA: TGTGCCAGCAGTGAAAAATCGGTGCAGTACTTC. It translates to CASSEKSVQYF.

This clonotype was seen only once. The gene calls are TRBV6-1 and TRBJ2-4; TRBD1 aligns across 7 bases. With the DNA end fitting TRBJ2-7 better, the J assignment may be wrong. CDR3 size: 15 residues. Germline V CDR1 and CDR2: MNHNS, SASEGT. CDR3 in DNA: TGTGCCAGCAGTAAGACAGGGATCGTATGGAACGAGCAGTACTTC. It codes for CASSKTGIVWNEQYF.